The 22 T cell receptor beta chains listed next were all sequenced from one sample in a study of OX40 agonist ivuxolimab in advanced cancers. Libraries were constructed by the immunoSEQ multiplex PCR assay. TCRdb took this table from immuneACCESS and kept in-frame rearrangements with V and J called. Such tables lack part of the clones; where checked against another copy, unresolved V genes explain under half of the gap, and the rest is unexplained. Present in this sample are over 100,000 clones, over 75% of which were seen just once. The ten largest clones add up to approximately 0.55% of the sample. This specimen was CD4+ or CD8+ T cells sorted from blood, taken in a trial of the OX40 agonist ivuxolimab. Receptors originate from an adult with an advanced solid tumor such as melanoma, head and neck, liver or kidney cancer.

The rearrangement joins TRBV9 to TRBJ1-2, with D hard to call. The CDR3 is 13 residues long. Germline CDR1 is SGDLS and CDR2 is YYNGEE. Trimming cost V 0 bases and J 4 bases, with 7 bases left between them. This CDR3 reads CASSVEESYGYTF. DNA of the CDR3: TGTGCCAGCAGCGTAGAGGAATCCTATGGCTACACCTTC. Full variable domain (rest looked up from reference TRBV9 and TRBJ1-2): DSGVTQTPKHLITATGQRVTLRCSPRSGDLSVYWYQQSLDQGLQFLIQYYNGEERAKGNILERFSAQQFPDLHSELNLSSLELGDSALYFCASSVEESYGYTFGSGTRLTVV.

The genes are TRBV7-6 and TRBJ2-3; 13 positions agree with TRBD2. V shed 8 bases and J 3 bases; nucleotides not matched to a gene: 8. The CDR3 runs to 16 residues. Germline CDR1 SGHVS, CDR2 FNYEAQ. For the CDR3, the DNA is TGTGCCAGCGGGGGGACTAGCGGGGTAGAAACAGATACGCAGTATTTT. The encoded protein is CASGGTSGVETDTQYF.

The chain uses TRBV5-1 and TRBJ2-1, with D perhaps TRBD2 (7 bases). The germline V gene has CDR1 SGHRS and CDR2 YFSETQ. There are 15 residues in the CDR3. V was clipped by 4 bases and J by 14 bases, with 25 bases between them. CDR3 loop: CASSPPLGGASREFF. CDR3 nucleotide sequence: TGCGCCAGCAGCCCCCCTCTAGGGGGGGCCTCAAGAGAGTTCTTC.

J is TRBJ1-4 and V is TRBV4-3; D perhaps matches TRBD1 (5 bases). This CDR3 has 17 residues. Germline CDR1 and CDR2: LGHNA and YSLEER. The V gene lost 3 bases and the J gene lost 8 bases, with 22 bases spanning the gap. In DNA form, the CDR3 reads TGCGCCAGCAGCCAGGGCCAGCCGGGACTAGTAGGGGAAAAACTGTTTTTT. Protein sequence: CASSQGQPGLVGEKLFF.

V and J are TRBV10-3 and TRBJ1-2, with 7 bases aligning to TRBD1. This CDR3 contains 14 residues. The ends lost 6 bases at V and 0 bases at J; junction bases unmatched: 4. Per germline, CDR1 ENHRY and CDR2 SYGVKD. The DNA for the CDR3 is TGTGCCATCAGAGGGACAGACTCTAACTATGGCTACACCTTC. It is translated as CAIRGTDSNYGYTF.

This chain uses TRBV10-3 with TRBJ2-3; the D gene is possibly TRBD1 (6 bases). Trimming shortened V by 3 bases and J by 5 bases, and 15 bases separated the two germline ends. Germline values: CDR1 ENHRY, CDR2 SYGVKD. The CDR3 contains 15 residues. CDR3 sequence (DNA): TGTGCCATCAGTGATTTGGGGGCTGGGGAAGATACGCAGTATTTT. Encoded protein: CAISDLGAGEDTQYF.

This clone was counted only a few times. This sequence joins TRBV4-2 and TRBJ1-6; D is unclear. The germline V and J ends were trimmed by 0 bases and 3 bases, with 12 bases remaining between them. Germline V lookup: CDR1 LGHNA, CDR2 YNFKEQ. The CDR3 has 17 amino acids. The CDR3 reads CASSQDKRINYNSPLHF. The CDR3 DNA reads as TGTGCCAGCAGCCAAGATAAGAGGATTAACTATAATTCACCCCTCCACTTT.

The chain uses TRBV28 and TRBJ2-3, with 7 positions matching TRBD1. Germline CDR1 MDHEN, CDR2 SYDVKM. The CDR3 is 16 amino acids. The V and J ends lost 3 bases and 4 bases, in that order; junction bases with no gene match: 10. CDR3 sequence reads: CASSLPGQRRSDTQYF. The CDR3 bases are TGTGCCAGCAGTTTGCCGGGACAGAGGCGGTCAGATACGCAGTATTTT.

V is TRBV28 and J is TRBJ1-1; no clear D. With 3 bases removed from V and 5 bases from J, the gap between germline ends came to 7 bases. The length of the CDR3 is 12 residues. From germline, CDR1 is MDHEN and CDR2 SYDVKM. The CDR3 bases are TGTGCCAGCAGTTTTTGGAGAACTGAAGCTTTCTTT. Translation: CASSFWRTEAFF.

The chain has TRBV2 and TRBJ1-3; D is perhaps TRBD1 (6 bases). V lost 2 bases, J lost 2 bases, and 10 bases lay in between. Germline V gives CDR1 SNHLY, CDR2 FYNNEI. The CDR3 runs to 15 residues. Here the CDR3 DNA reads TGTGCCAGCAGTGAACAGGGGATGGCTGGAAACACCATATATTTT. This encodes CASSEQGMAGNTIYF. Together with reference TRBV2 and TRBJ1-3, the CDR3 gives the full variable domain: EPEVTQTPSHQVTQMGQEVILRCVPISNHLYFYWYRQILGQKVEFLVSFYNNEISEKSEIFDDQFSVERPDGSNFTLKIRSTKLEDSAMYFCASSEQGMAGNTIYFGEGSWLTVV.

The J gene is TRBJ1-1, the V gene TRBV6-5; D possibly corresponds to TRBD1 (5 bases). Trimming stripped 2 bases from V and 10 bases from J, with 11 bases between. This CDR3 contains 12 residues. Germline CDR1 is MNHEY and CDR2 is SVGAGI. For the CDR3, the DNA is TGTGCCAGCAGTTACGCCGGGACGGTAGCTTTCTTT. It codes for CASSYAGTVAFF.

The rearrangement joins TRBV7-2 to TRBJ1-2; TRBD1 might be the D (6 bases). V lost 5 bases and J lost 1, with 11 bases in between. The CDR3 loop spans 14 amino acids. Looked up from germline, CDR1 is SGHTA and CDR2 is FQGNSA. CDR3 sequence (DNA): TGTGCCAGCAGCCCCCAACAGGGTAACTATGGCTACACCTTC. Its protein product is CASSPQQGNYGYTF.

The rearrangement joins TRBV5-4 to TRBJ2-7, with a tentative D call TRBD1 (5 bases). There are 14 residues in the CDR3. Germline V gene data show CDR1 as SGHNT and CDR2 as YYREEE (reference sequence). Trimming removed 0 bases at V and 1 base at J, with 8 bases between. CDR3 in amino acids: CASSLVGDSYEQYF. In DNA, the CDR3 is TGTGCCAGCAGCTTGGTAGGGGATTCCTACGAGCAGTACTTC.

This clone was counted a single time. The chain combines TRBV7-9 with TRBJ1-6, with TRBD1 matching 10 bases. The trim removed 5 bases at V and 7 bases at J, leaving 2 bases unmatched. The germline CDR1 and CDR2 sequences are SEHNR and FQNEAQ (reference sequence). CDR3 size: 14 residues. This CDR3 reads CASSPGQGNSPLHF. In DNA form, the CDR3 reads TGTGCCAGCAGCCCGGGACAGGGGAATTCACCCCTCCACTTT.

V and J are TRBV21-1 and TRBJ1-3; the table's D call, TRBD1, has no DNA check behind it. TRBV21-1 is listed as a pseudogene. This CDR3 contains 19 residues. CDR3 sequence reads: CASSKSPGQGKFSGNTIYF. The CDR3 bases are TGTGCCAGCAGCAAGTCCCCGGGACAGGGTAAATTCTCTGGAAACACCATATATTTT.

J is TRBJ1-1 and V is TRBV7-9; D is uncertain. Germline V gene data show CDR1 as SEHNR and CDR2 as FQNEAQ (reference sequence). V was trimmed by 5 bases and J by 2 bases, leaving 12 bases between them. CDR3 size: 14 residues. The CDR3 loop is CASSRPGPNTEAFF. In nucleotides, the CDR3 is TGTGCCAGCAGCCGTCCTGGACCTAACACTGAAGCTTTCTTT.

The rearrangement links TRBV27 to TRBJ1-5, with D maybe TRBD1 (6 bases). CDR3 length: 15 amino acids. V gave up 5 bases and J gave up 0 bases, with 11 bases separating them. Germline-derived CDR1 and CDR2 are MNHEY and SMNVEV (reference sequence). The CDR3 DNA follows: TGTGCCAGCAGTGCGACAGGTTATAGCAATCAGCCCCAGCATTTT. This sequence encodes CASSATGYSNQPQHF.

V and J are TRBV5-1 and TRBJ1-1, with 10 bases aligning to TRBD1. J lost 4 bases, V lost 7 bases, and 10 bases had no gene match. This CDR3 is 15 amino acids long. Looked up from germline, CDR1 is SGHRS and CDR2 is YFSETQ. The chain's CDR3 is CASQPGQGLGTEAFF. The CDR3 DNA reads TGCGCCAGCCAACCGGGACAGGGGTTGGGCACTGAAGCTTTCTTT.

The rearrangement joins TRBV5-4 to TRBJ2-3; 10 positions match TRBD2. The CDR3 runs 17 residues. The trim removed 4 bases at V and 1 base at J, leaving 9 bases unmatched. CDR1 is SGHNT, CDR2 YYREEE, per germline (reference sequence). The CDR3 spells CASSADPGTSGTDTQYF. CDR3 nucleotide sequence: TGTGCCAGCAGCGCCGACCCCGGGACTAGCGGCACAGATACGCAGTATTTT.

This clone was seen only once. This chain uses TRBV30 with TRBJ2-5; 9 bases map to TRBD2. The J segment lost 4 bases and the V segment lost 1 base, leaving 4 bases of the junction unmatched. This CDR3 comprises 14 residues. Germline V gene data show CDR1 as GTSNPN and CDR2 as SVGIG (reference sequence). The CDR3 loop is CAWSGLRGGETQYF. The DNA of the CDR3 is TGTGCCTGGAGTGGGCTGCGGGGGGGAGAGACCCAGTACTTC. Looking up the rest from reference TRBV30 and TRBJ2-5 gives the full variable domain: SQTIHQWPATLVQPVGSPLSLECTVEGTSNPNLYWYRQAAGRGLQLLFYSVGIGQISSEVPQNLSASRPQDRQFILSSKKLLLSDSGFYLCAWSGLRGGETQYFGPGTRLLVL.

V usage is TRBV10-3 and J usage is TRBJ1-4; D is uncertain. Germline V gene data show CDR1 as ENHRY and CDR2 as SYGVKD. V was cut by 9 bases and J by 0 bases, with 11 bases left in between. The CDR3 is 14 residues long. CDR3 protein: CAINDGATNEKLFF. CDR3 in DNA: TGTGCCATAAACGACGGGGCAACTAATGAAAAACTGTTTTTT.

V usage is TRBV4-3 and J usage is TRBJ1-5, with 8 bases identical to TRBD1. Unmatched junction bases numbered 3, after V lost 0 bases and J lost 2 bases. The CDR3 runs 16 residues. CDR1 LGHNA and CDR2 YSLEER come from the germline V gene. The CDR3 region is CASSQDRGQGNQPQHF. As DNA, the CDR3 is TGCGCCAGCAGCCAAGATCGGGGACAGGGCAATCAGCCCCAGCATTTT.